This T cell receptor (beta chain) was profiled in a study of cytomegalovirus exposure and HLA in healthy donors. General study points: Later work found most CMV-associated TCR beta chains apparently HLA-restricted. TCR association rates varied by HLA locus in a later analysis, with DRB1 highest and HLA-C lowest. Later analysis indicated greater clonal expansion among HLA-associated TCR beta chains than among equally common other chains.

At sampling all donors were nominally healthy, likely with unrecorded immune exposures. The trim removed 6 bases at V and 6 bases at J, leaving 9 bases unmatched. Germline V gene data show CDR1 as MDHEN and CDR2 as SYDVKM. This CDR3 region has 14 residues. As to this clone: The antigen is undetermined.

In the PCR, 60 Vbeta and 13 Jbeta primers were used. Sequencing was performed with immunoSEQ multiplex PCR; in TCRdb, only in-frame clones are kept and a portion is missing. The sample lists some 98,000 clones; about 80% were seen once. The sequenced sample consisted of PBMCs. This chain uses TRBV28 with TRBJ2-7; the match to TRBD1 covers 9 bases. This TCR was recovered from a man in his late teens or twenties in good health and CMV-seropositive. As DNA, the CDR3 is TGTGCCAGCAGGGCCCCCGGACAGGGGATCGAGCAGTACTTC. Translated, it gives CASRAPGQGIEQYF.